A selection of T cell receptor beta chains follows, all from one sample in a study of blood T cell repertoires in COVID-19. TCRdb's table, derived via immunoSEQ multiplex PCR, lists solely in-frame clones and lacks some. The table has about 20,000 clones, about 86% seen once; the top ten hold roughly 9.8%. The sample was peripheral blood. The receptor source for this set is a human donor in a cohort sampled during active COVID-19. The CDR3 runs from the conserved cysteine through the conserved F or W. Each record gives: D gene, J gene, V gene, clone size, CDR3 protein, CDR3 DNA. The D gene is left open where the match is weak. Expanded clones are given a class, and other clones once, few, many or no size at all.

d_call: TRBD1
j_call: TRBJ1-1
v_call: TRBV28
clone_size: NA
cdr3_aa: CASIEQGAPEAFF
cdr3_nt: TGTGCCAGCATCGAACAGGGGGCGCCTGAAGCTTTCTTT

d_call: NA
j_call: TRBJ2-3
v_call: TRBV9
clone_size: NA
cdr3_aa: CASSPYSDTQYF
cdr3_nt: TGTGCCAGCAGCCCTTATTCAGATACGCAGTATTTT

d_call: NA
j_call: TRBJ1-5
v_call: TRBV6-6
clone_size: NA
cdr3_aa: CASSYPEDGNQPQHF
cdr3_nt: TGTGCCAGCAGTTACCCAGAAGATGGCAATCAGCCCCAGCATTTT

d_call: TRBD1
j_call: TRBJ1-1
v_call: TRBV5-1
clone_size: NA
cdr3_aa: CASSPRTGMNTEAFF
cdr3_nt: TGCGCCAGCAGCCCTAGGACAGGAATGAACACTGAAGCTTTCTTT

d_call: TRBD2
j_call: TRBJ2-7
v_call: TRBV7-8
clone_size: NA
cdr3_aa: CASSTSGDYEQYF
cdr3_nt: TGTGCCAGCAGCACTAGCGGGGACTACGAGCAGTACTTC

d_call: NA
j_call: TRBJ2-7
v_call: TRBV10-3
clone_size: NA
cdr3_aa: CAISDRPSVDEQYF
cdr3_nt: TGTGCCATCAGTGACAGGCCCTCCGTCGACGAGCAGTACTTC

d_call: NA
j_call: TRBJ2-7
v_call: TRBV5-1
clone_size: NA
cdr3_aa: CASSRTGFSGTSYEQYF
cdr3_nt: TGCGCCAGCAGCAGGACAGGGTTCAGCGGGACTTCCTACGAGCAGTACTTC

d_call: NA
j_call: TRBJ1-2
v_call: TRBV19
clone_size: NA
cdr3_aa: CASKGNYGYTF
cdr3_nt: TGTGCCAGTAAGGGGAACTATGGCTACACCTTC

d_call: TRBD2
j_call: TRBJ2-1
v_call: TRBV5-1
clone_size: NA
cdr3_aa: CASSLEWASGYNEQFF
cdr3_nt: TGCGCCAGCAGCTTGGAGTGGGCTAGCGGCTACAATGAGCAGTTCTTC

d_call: NA
j_call: TRBJ2-5
v_call: TRBV7-6
clone_size: NA
cdr3_aa: CASSRDSGMGRETQYF
cdr3_nt: TGTGCCAGCAGCCGTGACTCCGGGATGGGAAGAGAGACCCAGTACTTC

d_call: TRBD1
j_call: TRBJ2-5
v_call: TRBV2
clone_size: NA
cdr3_aa: CASREGQGPETQYF
cdr3_nt: TGTGCCAGCAGGGAGGGACAGGGTCCAGAGACCCAGTACTTC

d_call: TRBD1
j_call: TRBJ2-2
v_call: TRBV11-1
clone_size: NA
cdr3_aa: CASSMDRVSAGELFF
cdr3_nt: TGTGCCAGCAGCATGGACAGGGTTTCCGCCGGGGAGCTGTTTTTT

d_call: TRBD1
j_call: TRBJ2-5
v_call: TRBV6-6
clone_size: NA
cdr3_aa: CASSRRDRGPKETQYF
cdr3_nt: TGTGCCAGCAGTCGCCGGGACAGGGGCCCAAAAGAGACCCAGTACTTC

d_call: TRBD2
j_call: TRBJ2-7
v_call: TRBV6-5
clone_size: NA
cdr3_aa: CASRTGTSLSHEQYF
cdr3_nt: TGTGCCAGCAGAACCGGGACTAGCCTTAGCCACGAGCAGTACTTC

d_call: TRBD1
j_call: TRBJ1-5
v_call: TRBV5-6
clone_size: NA
cdr3_aa: CASSTDRNQPQHF
cdr3_nt: TGTGCCAGCAGCACGGACAGGAATCAGCCCCAGCATTTT

d_call: NA
j_call: TRBJ1-4
v_call: TRBV5-4
clone_size: once
cdr3_aa: CASSFGTNEKLFF
cdr3_nt: TGTGCCAGCAGCTTCGGGACTAATGAAAAACTGTTTTTT

d_call: NA
j_call: TRBJ2-7
v_call: TRBV6-6
clone_size: once
cdr3_aa: CASTHTEYYEQYF
cdr3_nt: TGTGCCAGCACCCACACAGAGTACTACGAGCAGTACTTC

d_call: NA
j_call: TRBJ2-2
v_call: TRBV11-2
clone_size: NA
cdr3_aa: CASSLGVSIAGELFF
cdr3_nt: TGTGCCAGCAGCTTAGGGGTTAGCATCGCCGGGGAGCTGTTTTTT

d_call: NA
j_call: TRBJ2-7
v_call: TRBV21-1
clone_size: NA
cdr3_aa: CASSKEGPGTTCYEQYF
cdr3_nt: TGTGCCAGCAGCAAAGAGGGCCCCGGGACAACGTGCTACGAGCAGTACTTC

d_call: NA
j_call: TRBJ1-5
v_call: TRBV7-2
clone_size: NA
cdr3_aa: CASSLEKGQPQHF
cdr3_nt: TGTGCCAGCAGCTTAGAGAAGGGGCAGCCCCAGCATTTT

d_call: NA
j_call: TRBJ1-2
v_call: TRBV30
clone_size: few
cdr3_aa: CAWSTGGSTNYGYTF
cdr3_nt: TGTGCCTGGAGCACCGGGGGTTCCACTAACTATGGCTACACCTTC

d_call: TRBD2
j_call: TRBJ2-1
v_call: TRBV30
clone_size: NA
cdr3_aa: CAWSPGTSGSYEQFF
cdr3_nt: TGTGCCTGGAGCCCTGGGACTAGCGGGAGCTATGAGCAGTTCTTC

d_call: NA
j_call: TRBJ1-2
v_call: TRBV9
clone_size: once
cdr3_aa: CASSLEGGKEGGYTF
cdr3_nt: TGTGCCAGCAGCTTAGAAGGGGGAAAAGAGGGTGGCTACACCTTC

d_call: TRBD2
j_call: TRBJ2-7
v_call: TRBV3-1/TRBV3-2
clone_size: NA
cdr3_aa: CASSQDRAGGRREYF
cdr3_nt: TGTGCCAGCAGCCAAGATAGGGCGGGAGGAAGACGGGAGTACTTC

d_call: NA
j_call: TRBJ1-1
v_call: TRBV11-2
clone_size: NA
cdr3_aa: CASSSPPTGQWTEAFF
cdr3_nt: TGTGCCAGCAGCTCCCCACCGACAGGTCAGTGGACTGAAGCTTTCTTT

d_call: NA
j_call: TRBJ1-3
v_call: TRBV19
clone_size: NA
cdr3_aa: CASGGISGNTIYF
cdr3_nt: TGTGCCAGTGGGGGGATCTCTGGAAACACCATATATTTT

d_call: NA
j_call: TRBJ1-3
v_call: TRBV18
clone_size: NA
cdr3_aa: CASSPRISGNTIYF
cdr3_nt: TGTGCCAGCTCACCTAGAATCTCTGGAAACACCATATATTTT

d_call: NA
j_call: TRBJ2-1
v_call: TRBV11-3
clone_size: few
cdr3_aa: CASSPSGTGSSYNEQFF
cdr3_nt: TGTGCCAGCAGCCCCTCCGGAACAGGCAGCTCCTACAATGAGCAGTTCTTC

d_call: TRBD1
j_call: TRBJ1-1
v_call: TRBV10-2
clone_size: NA
cdr3_aa: CASSDQDRVFSEAFF
cdr3_nt: TGCGCCAGCAGTGACCAAGACAGGGTCTTCTCTGAAGCTTTCTTT

d_call: NA
j_call: TRBJ2-1
v_call: TRBV9
clone_size: NA
cdr3_aa: CASSVGWQYNEQFF
cdr3_nt: TGTGCCAGCAGCGTAGGCTGGCAATACAATGAGCAGTTCTTC

d_call: TRBD2
j_call: TRBJ2-7
v_call: TRBV5-1
clone_size: once
cdr3_aa: CASSLRTGGDEQYF
cdr3_nt: TGCGCCAGCAGCTTACGGACGGGAGGCGACGAGCAGTACTTC

d_call: NA
j_call: TRBJ2-7
v_call: TRBV5-1
clone_size: NA
cdr3_aa: CASSLAGSYEQYF
cdr3_nt: TGCGCCAGCAGCTTAGCAGGGTCTTACGAGCAGTACTTC

d_call: TRBD2
j_call: TRBJ2-7
v_call: TRBV5-1
clone_size: NA
cdr3_aa: CASSLAASSGSVSYEQYF
cdr3_nt: TGCGCCAGCAGCTTGGCCGCGTCTAGCGGGAGTGTTTCCTACGAGCAGTACTTC

d_call: TRBD2
j_call: TRBJ2-2
v_call: TRBV12-5
clone_size: NA
cdr3_aa: CASGLSREVNTGELFF
cdr3_nt: TGTGCTAGTGGCCTTTCCCGGGAGGTAAACACCGGGGAGCTGTTTTTT

d_call: TRBD1
j_call: TRBJ1-5
v_call: TRBV9
clone_size: once
cdr3_aa: CASSPTGGSNQPQHF
cdr3_nt: TGTGCCAGCAGCCCTACAGGGGGTAGCAATCAGCCCCAGCATTTT

d_call: NA
j_call: TRBJ2-7
v_call: TRBV3-1/TRBV3-2
clone_size: NA
cdr3_aa: CASSNWRESHEQYF
cdr3_nt: TGTGCCAGCAGCAACTGGAGGGAAAGCCACGAGCAGTACTTC

d_call: NA
j_call: TRBJ1-5
v_call: TRBV6-5
clone_size: NA
cdr3_aa: CASSPDPAGNQPQHF
cdr3_nt: TGTGCCAGCAGTCCCGACCCGGCGGGCAATCAGCCCCAGCATTTT

d_call: TRBD1
j_call: TRBJ2-7
v_call: TRBV19
clone_size: NA
cdr3_aa: CASRRRQGASYEQYF
cdr3_nt: TGTGCCAGTAGAAGACGCCAGGGGGCCTCCTACGAGCAGTACTTC

d_call: TRBD2
j_call: TRBJ2-3
v_call: TRBV27
clone_size: NA
cdr3_aa: CASSFLAGSTDTQYF
cdr3_nt: TGTGCCAGCAGTTTCCTAGCGGGGAGCACAGATACGCAGTATTTT

d_call: TRBD2
j_call: TRBJ2-1
v_call: TRBV7-2
clone_size: NA
cdr3_aa: CASSSLGGNEQFF
cdr3_nt: TGTGCCAGCAGCTCTCTCGGGGGGAATGAGCAGTTCTTC

d_call: TRBD1
j_call: TRBJ2-1
v_call: TRBV5-8
clone_size: NA
cdr3_aa: CASSLEGAGYNEQFF
cdr3_nt: TGTGCCAGCAGCTTGGAGGGGGCAGGTTACAATGAGCAGTTCTTC

d_call: NA
j_call: TRBJ2-1
v_call: TRBV11-2
clone_size: NA
cdr3_aa: CASSPRLGEQFF
cdr3_nt: TGTGCCAGCAGCCCGAGGTTGGGTGAGCAGTTCTTC

d_call: TRBD1
j_call: TRBJ2-3
v_call: TRBV15
clone_size: few
cdr3_aa: CATRPDRGRTDTQYF
cdr3_nt: TGTGCCACCAGGCCGGACAGGGGGCGAACAGATACGCAGTATTTT

d_call: TRBD1
j_call: TRBJ2-7
v_call: TRBV5-1
clone_size: NA
cdr3_aa: CASSLRAPDRDEQYF
cdr3_nt: TGCGCCAGCAGCTTGAGAGCCCCCGACAGGGACGAGCAGTACTTC

d_call: NA
j_call: TRBJ2-1
v_call: TRBV2
clone_size: NA
cdr3_aa: CASTRRADENNEQFF
cdr3_nt: TGTGCCAGCACCCGTCGAGCGGACGAAAACAATGAGCAGTTCTTC

d_call: TRBD2
j_call: TRBJ2-5
v_call: TRBV3-1/TRBV3-2
clone_size: NA
cdr3_aa: CASSQTSWGETQYF
cdr3_nt: TGTGCCAGCAGCCAGACTAGCTGGGGGGAGACCCAGTACTTC

d_call: NA
j_call: TRBJ2-7
v_call: TRBV5-4
clone_size: NA
cdr3_aa: CASSPRDFSSSYEQYF
cdr3_nt: TGTGCCAGCAGCCCCAGGGACTTCTCAAGCTCCTACGAGCAGTACTTC

d_call: TRBD1
j_call: TRBJ1-5
v_call: TRBV4-1
clone_size: NA
cdr3_aa: CASSQDGTERQPQHF
cdr3_nt: TGCGCCAGCAGCCAGGACGGGACAGAACGTCAGCCCCAGCATTTT